These 7 T cell receptor beta chains originate from one sample sequenced in a study of blood T cell repertoires in COVID-19. The data were produced by immunoSEQ multiplex PCR, yet TCRdb's version contains in-frame clones alone and is incomplete. The data hold a few hundred thousand clones, with approximately 89% observed a single time. What was sequenced was peripheral blood. The receptors shown here come from a woman in her 70s with COVID-19, enrolled during active disease.

The chain carries TRBV7-9 and TRBJ1-2; D possibly corresponds to TRBD1 (5 bases). The CDR3 spans 15 residues. The V end was cut by 5 bases, the J end by 8 bases, with 21 bases between. Germline lookup yields CDR1 SEHNR and CDR2 FQNEAQ (reference sequence). The CDR3 DNA is TGTGCCAGCAGCGAGATCGGGGGAAAGGCGAACGGCTACACCTTC. Protein: CASSEIGGKANGYTF.

V is TRBV27 and J is TRBJ2-7, with D perhaps matching TRBD1 (6 bases). Germline CDR1 is MNHEY and CDR2 is SMNVEV (reference sequence). V lost 5 bases and J lost 0, with 14 bases in between. The CDR3 consists of 15 residues. The CDR3 DNA sequence: TGTGCCAGCAGTATCGGTGGACAGAGCTCCTACGAGCAGTACTTC. Protein: CASSIGGQSSYEQYF.

In its sample, this clone was seen once. Mismatch with germline at one junction end may stem from a read error. The rearrangement uses TRBV3-1 (or the pseudogene TRBV3-2) and TRBJ1-1, with 8 bases matching TRBD1. CDR1 is LGHDT and CDR2 is YNNKEL in the germline V gene (reference sequence). CDR3 length: 15 amino acids. CDR3 bases: TGTGCCAGCAGCCAAGAGGACAGGGATAACAATGAAGCTTTCTTT. Its protein is CASSQEDRDNNEAFF.

The chain has TRBV4-1 and TRBJ2-5, with TRBD1 matching over 8 bases. The V and J ends lost 4 bases and 5 bases, in that order; junction bases with no gene match: 12. Germline V CDR1 and CDR2: MGHRA, YSYEKL. The CDR3 length is 16 residues. The CDR3 region has the DNA TGCGCCAGCAGCCTTGGGGCAGGGGGCCCGGGGGAGACCCAGTACTTC. It is translated as CASSLGAGGPGETQYF.

The CDR3 is CASSLAGSSYEQYF. Written as DNA, the CDR3 is TGTGCCAGCAGCTTAGCGGGGAGCTCCTACGAGCAGTACTTC. This chain connects TRBV11-3 to TRBJ2-7; a weak D match, TRBD2 (5 bases). Trimming cost V 1 base and J 0 bases, with 7 bases left between them. The CDR3 extends over 14 amino acids. Germline V gene lookup returns CDR1 SGHNT and CDR2 YENEEA.

This sequence joins TRBV28 and TRBJ2-2, with D unresolved. In germline, CDR1 is MDHEN, CDR2 SYDVKM. The CDR3 sequence is 14 residues long. Trimming removed 5 bases from V and 6 bases from J, with 13 bases in between. The CDR3 loop is CASSPTWRAGELFF. CDR3 bases: TGTGCCAGCAGTCCCACTTGGAGAGCCGGGGAGCTGTTTTTT.

The chain links TRBV19 to TRBJ2-7, with TRBD1 matching 11 bases. The junction had 7 bases not matched to a gene; V was cut back by 6 bases and J by 6 bases. Germline CDR1 and CDR2: LNHDA and SQIVND (reference sequence). The CDR3 has 14 residues. CDR3 in DNA: TGTGCCAGTAGCAGGACAGGGGGCGGCGTCGAGCAGTACTTC. Residues: CASSRTGGGVEQYF.